These T cell receptor beta chains were read from a single sample in a study of regulatory T cells in long-lasting Graves disease. TCRdb re-called the multiplex PCR reads through MiXCR, storing one row per CDR3 protein. The profile shows a few hundred thousand distinct CDR3 sequences, around 21% of them singletons. The sequencing here drew on peripheral blood mononuclear cells (PBMCs), taken at new diagnosis, from a patient treated with antithyroid drugs. Receptors were obtained from a female donor with Graves disease. Each CDR3 is given with its conserved first and last residue. D genes are given only for firm matches. Part of the rows lack a size; the others show once, few, many or a class for expanded clones.

>TRBJ2-5|NA|TRBV6-1|16|NA
CASSNKREGDQETQYF
TGTGCCAGCAGCAACAAACGCGAGGGGGACCAAGAGACCCAGTACTTC
>TRBJ1-6|many|TRBV11-3|13|NA
CASSFNRDSPLHF
TGTGCCAGCAGCTTTAACAGGGACTCACCCCTCCACTTT
>TRBJ1-4|many|TRBV4-3|16|NA
CASSGQRIATNEKLFF
TGCGCCAGCAGCGGACAGAGGATTGCAACTAATGAAAAACTGTTTTTT
>TRBJ2-7|NA|TRBV6-2/TRBV6-3|17|TRBD1
CASSYGQHRGPSYEQYF
TGTGCCAGCAGTTACGGCCAACACAGGGGCCCGTCCTACGAGCAGTACTTC
>TRBJ2-1|NA|TRBV19|13|NA
CASKTLGEETQFF
TGTGCCAGCAAGACGTTGGGGGAAGAGACCCAGTTCTTC
>TRBJ2-1|many|TRBV20-1|16|TRBD2
CSAPAATSGGHDEQFF
TGCAGTGCTCCTGCCGCGACTAGCGGGGGGCATGATGAGCAGTTCTTC
>TRBJ2-5|many|TRBV30|13|NA
CAWSARRGGTQYF
TGTGCCTGGAGTGCGCGGAGGGGGGGGACCCAGTACTTC
>TRBJ1-2|few|TRBV20-1|11|NA
CSAGGVHGYTF
TGCAGTGCTGGGGGGGTCCATGGCTACACCTTC
>TRBJ2-7|many|TRBV7-2|11|NA
CASSLRSEQYF
TGTGCCAGCAGCTTACGAAGCGAGCAGTACTTC
>TRBJ2-4|NA|TRBV20-1|15|TRBD1
CSATSTGRARNIQYF
TGCAGTGCTACCTCGACAGGGCGAGCGCGGAACATTCAGTACTTC
>TRBJ1-5|few|TRBV2|12|TRBD1
CASSDTGGGEHF
TGTGCCAGCAGTGACACAGGGGGCGGGGAGCATTTT
>TRBJ1-2|many|TRBV28|16|NA
CASSSPRDGANYGYTF
TGTGCCAGCAGTTCCCCCCGGGACGGCGCTAACTATGGCTACACCTTC
>TRBJ1-6|NA|TRBV7-9|11|TRBD1
CASSSGQRLYF
TGTGCCAGCAGCTCGGGACAGCGGCTTTACTTT
>TRBJ1-2|NA|TRBV20-1|16|TRBD1
CSAPKPGTGAGHGYTF
TGCAGTGCCCCTAAGCCGGGGACAGGGGCCGGCCATGGCTACACCTTC
>TRBJ1-6|NA|TRBV11-2|16|NA
CASSWLRRGHNSPLHF
TGTGCCAGCAGCTGGCTCCGACGGGGCCATAATTCACCCCTCCACTTT
>TRBJ2-3|NA|TRBV2|18|TRBD2
CASSWDKGTSGSTDTQYF
TGTGCCAGCAGTTGGGACAAAGGGACTAGCGGGTCCACAGATACGCAGTATTTT
>TRBJ2-1|many|TRBV5-1|14|TRBD2
CASSWNVGRDEQFF
TGCGCCAGCAGCTGGAACGTCGGGAGGGATGAGCAGTTCTTC
>TRBJ1-4|many|TRBV20-1|13|NA
CSATGTTNEKLFF
TGCAGTGCTACCGGCACAACTAATGAAAAACTGTTTTTT
>TRBJ2-3|many|TRBV9|17|TRBD2
CASSVVEERGGTDTQYF
TGTGCCAGCAGCGTAGTGGAGGAGCGGGGTGGCACAGATACGCAGTATTTT
>TRBJ2-1|many|TRBV2|16|TRBD1
CASTDRAGGVYNEQFF
TGTGCCAGCACCGATCGGGCAGGGGGAGTCTACAATGAGCAGTTCTTC
>TRBJ2-7|NA|TRBV7-3|15|TRBD1
CASSLSGTGAYGQYF
TGTGCCAGCAGCTTATCCGGGACAGGGGCCTACGGGCAGTACTTC
>TRBJ1-6|NA|TRBV4-1|12|NA
CASSRVGSPLHF
TGCGCCAGCAGCCGAGTAGGTTCACCCCTCCACTTT
>TRBJ2-3|many|TRBV18|17|NA
CASSPRLSSGSTDTQYF
TGTGCCAGCTCACCTCGTCTTTCCAGCGGTAGCACAGATACGCAGTATTTT
>TRBJ2-5|many|TRBV12-3/TRBV12-4|14|NA
CASSFTGAGETQYF
TGTGCCAGCAGTTTTACAGGGGCGGGGGAGACCCAGTACTTC
>TRBJ2-3|many|TRBV4-1|14|NA
CASSQVWGEHTQYF
TGCGCCAGCAGCCAAGTTTGGGGGGAGCATACGCAGTATTTT
>TRBJ1-2|many|TRBV4-1|13|NA
CASSQDPQPPYTF
TGCGCCAGCAGCCAAGACCCACAGCCACCCTACACCTTC
>TRBJ2-7|many|TRBV7-9|13|NA
CASSGTRSYEQYF
TGTGCCAGCAGTGGAACGAGGTCCTACGAGCAGTACTTC
>TRBJ1-2|many|TRBV10-3|14|NA
CAISEGRTNYGYTF
TGTGCCATCAGCGAAGGACGGACCAACTATGGCTACACCTTC
>TRBJ2-7|many|TRBV6-1|12|TRBD1
CASSWDSHEQYF
TGTGCCAGCAGCTGGGACAGCCACGAGCAGTACTTC
>TRBJ2-3|many|TRBV15|14|NA
CATSRAGRTDTQYF
TGTGCCACCAGCAGGGCGGGGAGAACAGATACGCAGTATTTT
>TRBJ2-1|many|TRBV6-2/TRBV6-3|14|NA
CASSAPAGAGEQFF
TGTGCCAGCAGTGCCCCGGCGGGGGCCGGTGAGCAGTTCTTC
>TRBJ2-2|few|TRBV24-1|17|NA
CATSDPSPGGRSGELFF
TGTGCCACCAGTGACCCATCTCCAGGGGGGCGGTCGGGGGAGCTGTTTTTT
>TRBJ2-2|many|TRBV5-5|16|TRBD1
CASSVTGTGYTGELFF
TGTGCCAGCAGCGTGACCGGGACAGGGTACACCGGGGAGCTGTTTTTT
>TRBJ2-7|many|TRBV7-2|14|NA
CASSLSGSSYEQYF
TGTGCCAGCAGCTTATCGGGCAGCTCCTACGAGCAGTACTTC
>TRBJ2-1|NA|TRBV19|15|TRBD2
CASMGGLAGSNEQFF
TGTGCCAGTATGGGAGGACTAGCGGGGTCCAATGAGCAGTTCTTC
>TRBJ2-3|NA|TRBV7-7|14|NA
CASSARGFTDTQYF
TGTGCCAGCAGCGCTCGGGGATTCACAGATACGCAGTATTTT
>TRBJ1-5|NA|TRBV12-3/TRBV12-4|12|NA
CASSWGRQPQHF
TGTGCCAGCAGTTGGGGGCGCCAGCCCCAGCATTTT
>TRBJ2-3|NA|TRBV7-3|15|NA
CASSLAGRHTDTQYF
TGTGCCAGCAGCTTAGCGGGTCGGCACACAGATACGCAGTATTTT
>TRBJ1-4|many|TRBV2|15|NA
CASRPPTEIQGKLFF
TGTGCCAGCAGACCACCGACAGAAATCCAAGGGAAACTGTTTTTT
>TRBJ1-2|NA|TRBV6-5|15|NA
CASSYSYTANYGYTF
TGTGCCAGCAGTTACTCGTATACAGCTAACTATGGCTACACCTTC
>TRBJ1-2|NA|TRBV24-1|15|TRBD1
CATSTGQVGDYGYTF
TGTGCCACCAGTACCGGACAGGTCGGGGATTATGGCTACACCTTC
>TRBJ2-6|NA|TRBV6-1|13|NA
CASSGAGANVLTF
TGTGCCAGCAGCGGGGCTGGGGCCAACGTCCTGACTTTC
>TRBJ1-2|many|TRBV19|13|TRBD1
CASADRGNYGYTF
TGTGCCAGCGCGGACAGGGGAAACTATGGCTACACCTTC
>TRBJ2-1|many|TRBV5-1|14|TRBD2
CASSRLAGGNEQFF
TGCGCCAGCAGCAGACTAGCGGGAGGGAATGAGCAGTTCTTC
>TRBJ2-2|many|TRBV9|14|NA
CASSVRGDTGELFF
TGTGCCAGCAGCGTGAGGGGGGACACCGGGGAGCTGTTTTTT
>TRBJ2-1|NA|TRBV28|14|NA
CASSLGQPYNEQFF
TGTGCCAGCAGTTTAGGGCAGCCCTACAATGAGCAGTTCTTC
>TRBJ2-5|many|TRBV4-1|17|NA
CASSPSLTGRIDETQYF
TGCGCCAGCAGTCCGTCCTTGACTGGGAGAATTGACGAGACCCAGTACTTC
>TRBJ2-3|many|TRBV2|14|NA
CASRPGTSADTQYF
TGTGCCAGCAGGCCCGGGACATCCGCAGATACGCAGTATTTT
>TRBJ2-5|many|TRBV11-2|13|NA
CASSAHDQETQYF
TGTGCCAGCAGCGCCCACGACCAAGAGACCCAGTACTTC
>TRBJ2-5|NA|TRBV11-2|13|TRBD2
CASSLQLAGAQYF
TGTGCCAGCAGCCTCCAACTAGCGGGGGCCCAGTACTTC
>TRBJ2-3|NA|TRBV24-1|15|TRBD1
CATSGRDRGQDTQYF
TGTGCCACCAGTGGCCGGGACAGGGGGCAAGATACGCAGTATTTT
>TRBJ2-7|many|TRBV27|14|NA
CASSPGGEPYEQYF
TGTGCCAGCAGTCCCGGGGGAGAACCCTACGAGCAGTACTTC
>TRBJ2-7|once|TRBV7-2|13|NA
CASSTGIPYEQYF
TGTGCCAGCAGCACAGGGATCCCCTACGAGCAGTACTTC
>TRBJ2-3|NA|TRBV24-1|16|TRBD2
CATSDLLAGVLNTQYF
TGTGCCACCAGTGATTTGCTAGCGGGAGTACTGAATACGCAGTATTTT